Listed here are 28 T cell receptor beta chains from one sample, sequenced in a study of T cells after yellow fever vaccination. MiXCR was run by TCRdb on the 5' RACE reads, yielding one entry per CDR3 protein. The table shows some 340,000 distinct CDR3 sequences, with approximately 11% occurring only once. Here the sequenced sample was CD4+ T cells sorted from PBMCs, taken 45 days after the yellow fever booster vaccination. The source of these receptors is a young man who received the YFV17D yellow fever vaccine.

The J gene is TRBJ2-3, the V gene TRBV7-9; possibly TRBD1 for D (6 bases). CDR1 and CDR2 from the germline V gene are SEHNR and FQNEAQ (reference sequence). Trimming pared 7 bases from V and 0 bases from J, leaving 20 bases between. CDR3 length: 17 amino acids. The CDR3 protein is CASNQPTGQGSTDTQYF. CDR3 in DNA: TGTGCCAGCAACCAGCCGACAGGTCAAGGTAGCACAGATACGCAGTATTTT.

The chain combines TRBV7-2 with TRBJ2-7; TRBD1 might be the D (5 bases). The CDR3 is 14 amino acids. Germline V gene sequence: CDR1 SGHTA, CDR2 FQGNSA. Trimming took 3 bases from V and 4 from J, leaving 13 bases between them. CDR3 region: CASSLAAGKYEQYF. The CDR3 DNA reads as TGTGCCAGCAGCTTGGCGGCAGGGAAATACGAGCAGTACTTC.

The gene calls are TRBV4-3 and TRBJ2-3; D gene ambiguous. The CDR3 totals 13 residues. Germline CDR1 and CDR2: LGHNA and YSLEER. The germline V and J ends were trimmed by 0 bases and 2 bases, with 3 bases remaining between them. CDR3 loop: CASSQDITDTQYF. The CDR3 DNA follows: TGCGCCAGCAGCCAAGATATCACAGATACGCAGTATTTT.

The chain recombines TRBV10-1 with TRBJ2-3, with 8 positions matching TRBD1. The germline CDR1 and CDR2 sequences are WNHNN and SYGVQD (reference sequence). V dropped 2 bases and J dropped 2; count of bases not matched to a gene: 6. The CDR3 has 16 amino acids. This CDR3 is CASSEARQGITDTQYF. The CDR3 bases are TGCGCCAGCAGTGAGGCCCGACAGGGGATCACAGATACGCAGTATTTT.

The chain combines TRBV5-1 with TRBJ1-1; 8 bases are shared with TRBD1. The germline gives CDR1 SGHRS, CDR2 YFSETQ. The CDR3 consists of 14 residues. Trimming removed 4 bases from V and 1 base from J; junction bases left unmatched: 3. CDR3 in amino acids: CASSGGTGNTEAFF. CDR3 sequence (DNA): TGCGCCAGCAGCGGGGGGACAGGGAACACTGAAGCTTTCTTT.

This clonotype was detected ten times or more. The CDR3 loop is CASSLGTSPIQYF. CDR3 bases: TGCGCCAGCAGCCTGGGGACTTCTCCCATTCAGTACTTC. The rearrangement joins TRBV4-3 to TRBJ2-4, with TRBD2 as a possible D gene (6 bases). The CDR3 consists of 13 residues. The germline gives CDR1 LGHNA, CDR2 YSLEER. V shed 4 bases and J shed 9 bases, with 13 bases lying between them.

The chain recombines TRBV24-1 with TRBJ2-5, with D possibly being TRBD1 or TRBD2 (6 bases each). This CDR3 has 14 residues. Trimming pared 3 bases from V and 7 bases from J, leaving 14 bases between. Germline-derived CDR1 and CDR2 are KGHDR and SFDVKD. CDR3 protein: CATSDNRGLGTQYF. The DNA for the CDR3 is TGTGCCACCAGTGATAACCGGGGGCTAGGGACCCAGTACTTC.

This chain uses TRBV7-3 with TRBJ2-3, with D uncertain. V gave up 5 bases and J gave up 2 bases, with 8 bases separating them. This CDR3 has 13 amino acids. From germline, CDR1 is SGHTA and CDR2 FQGTGA. CDR3 bases: TGTGCCAGCAGCCCCCCTTTCACAGATACGCAGTATTTT. Its protein is CASSPPFTDTQYF.

The CDR3 DNA reads TGCGCCAGCAGCTTGTCCGTCAGGAACTATGGCTACACCTTC. Translated: CASSLSVRNYGYTF. J is TRBJ1-2 and V is TRBV5-1, with D hard to call. Trimming removed 1 base from V and 2 bases from J, with 9 bases in between. The CDR3 consists of 14 residues. The germline CDR1 and CDR2 sequences are SGHRS and YFSETQ.

This clonotype showed up just a few times. The chain links TRBV30 to TRBJ1-5; no reliable D call. CDR1 is GTSNPN, CDR2 SVGIG, per germline (reference sequence). This CDR3 region has 13 residues. V was clipped by 0 bases and J by 3 bases, with 6 bases between them. The CDR3 DNA reads as TGTGCCTGGAGTGTACAGTTCAATCAGCCCCAGCATTTT. Translating it yields CAWSVQFNQPQHF. Combining the CDR3 with reference TRBV30 and TRBJ1-5 gives the whole variable domain SQTIHQWPATLVQPVGSPLSLECTVEGTSNPNLYWYRQAAGRGLQLLFYSVGIGQISSEVPQNLSASRPQDRQFILSSKKLLLSDSGFYLCAWSVQFNQPQHFGDGTRLSIL.

The genes are TRBV7-2 and TRBJ2-1; 14 bases match TRBD2. CDR1 is SGHTA and CDR2 is FQGNSA in the germline V gene. Germline trimming cut 5 bases from V and 9 bases from J; bases unmatched to any gene: 18. This CDR3 is built from 19 residues. The CDR3 sequence: CASSARTGSTSGGVGEQFF. CDR3 nucleotides: TGTGCCAGCAGCGCCCGGACAGGTTCGACTAGCGGGGGGGTGGGTGAGCAGTTCTTC.

This clonotype appeared a few times. V is TRBV3-1 and J is TRBJ2-5; 9 bases are a match to TRBD2. Trimming at V came to 6 bases and at J to 6 bases, leaving 8 bases not matched to a gene. CDR3 length: 14 residues. CDR1 and CDR2 (germline): LGHDT, YNNKEL (reference sequence). The CDR3 DNA reads as TGTGCCAGCAGATTTAGCGGGGGTGGAAAGACCCAGTACTTC. The encoded protein is CASRFSGGGKTQYF.

The J gene is TRBJ2-1, the V gene TRBV25-1; TRBD1 agrees at 9 bases. Germline CDR1 is MGHDK and CDR2 is SYGVNS. The ends lost 3 bases at V and 6 bases at J; junction bases unmatched: 6. The CDR3 covers 15 residues. CDR3 amino acids: CASSDRDRVGNEQFF. In DNA, the CDR3 is TGTGCCAGCAGTGACAGGGACAGGGTGGGCAATGAGCAGTTCTTC.

This clonotype appeared a few times. The chain links TRBV24-1 to TRBJ2-7; 11 bases are a match to TRBD2. J was trimmed by 0 bases and V by 4 bases; bases with no gene match: 7. CDR1 is KGHDR and CDR2 is SFDVKD in the germline V gene. CDR3 length: 17 amino acids. CDR3 sequence reads: CATSDPRLAGSSYEQYV. For the CDR3, the DNA is TGTGCCACCAGTGACCCGAGACTAGCGGGATCCTCCTACGAGCAGTACGTC.

V gene TRBV2 combines with J gene TRBJ1-1; D gene unclear. CDR3 length equals 12 residues. Germline CDR1 is SNHLY and CDR2 is FYNNEI. V was cut by 6 bases and J by 5 bases, with 10 bases left in between. CDR3 in DNA: TGTGCCAGCAGCGCACCGGGGACTGAAGCTTTCTTT. Its protein product is CASSAPGTEAFF.

This clonotype was recorded a few times. The rearrangement links TRBV4-3 to TRBJ1-1, with D perhaps matching TRBD1 (5 bases). V was clipped by 0 bases and J by 5 bases, with 16 bases between them. The germline CDR1 and CDR2 sequences are LGHNA and YSLEER. The CDR3 length is 16 residues. The CDR3 here is CASSQDPTPWGTEAFF. The CDR3 DNA follows: TGCGCCAGCAGCCAAGACCCCACACCTTGGGGGACTGAAGCTTTCTTT.

This clonotype was counted a few times. The rearrangement links TRBV29-1 to TRBJ1-1; D is perhaps TRBD1 (5 bases). V lost 5 bases to trimming and J lost 8 bases, with 18 bases between them. This CDR3 is 13 amino acids long. Germline CDR1 reads SQVTM; CDR2 reads ANQGSEA. CDR3: CSVRSGGVWEAFF. The CDR3 region has the DNA TGCAGCGTTAGATCCGGGGGTGTCTGGGAAGCTTTCTTT.

The V gene is TRBV5-1, the J gene TRBJ2-3; 7 nucleotides agree with TRBD2. From germline, CDR1 is SGHRS and CDR2 YFSETQ. This CDR3 is 16 amino acids long. With 4 bases clipped from V and 0 bases from J, the junction kept 8 bases outside the gene matches. The CDR3 DNA reads as TGCGCCAGCAGCATTCTATCAGCGGGGAGCACAGATACGCAGTATTTT. It specifies CASSILSAGSTDTQYF.

The chain has TRBV2 and TRBJ2-7, with 7 bases that match TRBD1. With V trimmed by 4 bases and J by 7 bases, 7 bases remained unmatched. CDR3 length: 13 amino acids. Per the germline V gene, CDR1 is SNHLY and CDR2 is FYNNEI. For the CDR3, the DNA is TGTGCCAGCAGTGTGGACAGGTTTCAAGAGCAGTACTTC. Its protein is CASSVDRFQEQYF.

This clonotype has more than one count but fewer than ten. The rearrangement joins TRBV7-2 to TRBJ1-4; D remains unclear. The V end was cut by 5 bases, the J end by 11 bases, with 12 bases between. The CDR3 contains 12 residues. CDR1 is SGHTA and CDR2 is FQGNSA in the germline V gene. CDR3 coding DNA: TGTGCCAGCAGCCTTGAGTCGGGGAAACTGTTTTTT. The encoded protein is CASSLESGKLFF.

This clonotype was seen only a few times. V usage is TRBV5-4 and J usage is TRBJ1-6; D remains ambiguous. Trimming removed 1 base from V and 9 bases from J, with 8 bases in between. Per the germline V gene, CDR1 is SGHNT and CDR2 is YYREEE (reference sequence). There are 13 residues in the CDR3. The CDR3 region is CASSLIGSSPLHF. For the CDR3, the DNA is TGTGCCAGCAGCTTGATTGGGTCTTCACCCCTCCACTTT.

The chain uses TRBV15 and TRBJ2-1; TRBD2 aligns across 13 bases. CDR3 size: 16 residues. The V segment lost 5 bases and the J segment 4 bases; nucleotides outside the gene matches: 5. Per germline, CDR1 LNHNV and CDR2 YYDKDF (reference sequence). The DNA of the CDR3 is TGTGCCACCAGCGCGGGACTAGCGGGGAGGTACAATGAGCAGTTCTTC. It codes for CATSAGLAGRYNEQFF.

This clonotype was counted a few times. The V and J genes are TRBV7-3 and TRBJ2-3; D is undetermined. The V gene lost 4 bases and the J gene lost 2 bases, with 7 bases spanning the gap. The CDR3 is 13 residues long. Germline V gene data show CDR1 as SGHTA and CDR2 as FQGTGA. The CDR3: CASSSQFTDTQYF. In nucleotides, the CDR3 is TGTGCCAGCAGCTCCCAATTCACAGATACGCAGTATTTT.

Many counts were recorded for this clonotype. V is TRBV18 and J is TRBJ1-1; 8 bases align to TRBD1. V shed 3 bases, J shed 1 base, and the junction held 7 bases outside the gene matches. This CDR3 has 16 amino acids. Per germline, CDR1 KGHSH and CDR2 LQKENI. In nucleotides, the CDR3 is TGTGCCAGCTCACCCAAATGGACAGGGAAGAACACTGAAGCTTTCTTT. Its protein is CASSPKWTGKNTEAFF.

The V call is TRBV12-3 or TRBV12-4, the J call TRBJ2-7; D assignment may be TRBD1 or TRBD2 (5 bases each). Trimming removed 5 bases from V and 4 bases from J, with 15 bases in between. CDR3 length equals 14 residues. CDR3 sequence (DNA): TGTGCCAGCAGTCTTCGAGGGACCTCTTACGAGCAGTACTTC. The encoded protein is CASSLRGTSYEQYF.

The chain joins TRBV11-2 to TRBJ1-2, with 9 bases aligning to TRBD1. Germline loops: CDR1 SGHAT, CDR2 FQNNGV. The CDR3 totals 14 residues. The J segment lost 3 bases and the V segment lost 5 bases, leaving 4 bases of the junction unmatched. CDR3: CASSAGQGYYGYTF. Written as DNA, the CDR3 is TGTGCCAGCAGCGCAGGACAGGGGTACTATGGCTACACCTTC.

The chain employs TRBV4-3 and TRBJ1-4; unclear D gene. The CDR3 totals 16 residues. Germline V gives CDR1 LGHNA, CDR2 YSLEER. V was trimmed by 0 bases and J by 0 bases, leaving 8 bases between them. The CDR3 nucleotides read TGCGCCAGCAGCCAAGACAGATGGGCAACTAATGAAAAACTGTTTTTT. This sequence encodes CASSQDRWATNEKLFF.

This chain links TRBV19 with TRBJ2-6, with D uncertain. Germline V CDR1 and CDR2: LNHDA, SQIVND (reference sequence). The CDR3 is 18 residues long. Trimming removed 6 bases at V and 0 bases at J, with 18 bases between. CDR3 sequence reads: CASRRQTGPPSGANVLTF. CDR3 nucleotides: TGTGCCAGTAGGAGACAAACCGGGCCCCCCTCTGGGGCCAACGTCCTGACTTTC.